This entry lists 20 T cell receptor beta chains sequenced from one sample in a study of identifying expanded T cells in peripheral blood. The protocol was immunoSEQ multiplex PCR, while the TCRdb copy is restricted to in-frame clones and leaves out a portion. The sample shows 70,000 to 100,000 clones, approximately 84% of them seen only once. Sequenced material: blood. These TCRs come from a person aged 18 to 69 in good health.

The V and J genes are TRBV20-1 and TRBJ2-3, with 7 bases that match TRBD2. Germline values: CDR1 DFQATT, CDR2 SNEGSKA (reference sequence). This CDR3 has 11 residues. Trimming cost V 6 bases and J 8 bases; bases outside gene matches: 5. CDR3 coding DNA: TGCAGTGCGGCCCGCGGGGGTACGCAGTATTTT. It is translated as CSAARGGTQYF.

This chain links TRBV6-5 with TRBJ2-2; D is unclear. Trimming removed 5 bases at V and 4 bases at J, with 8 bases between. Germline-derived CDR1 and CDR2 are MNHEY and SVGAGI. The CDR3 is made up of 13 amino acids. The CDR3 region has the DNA TGTGCCAGCAGTAACACAGCCACCGGGGAGCTGTTTTTT. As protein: CASSNTATGELFF.

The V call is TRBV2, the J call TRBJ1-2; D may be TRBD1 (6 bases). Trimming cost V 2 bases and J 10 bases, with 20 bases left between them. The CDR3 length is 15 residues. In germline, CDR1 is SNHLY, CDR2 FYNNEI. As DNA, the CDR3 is TGTGCCAGCAGTGAACAAGAACAGGGCCTGGGAATCTACACCTTC. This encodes CASSEQEQGLGIYTF. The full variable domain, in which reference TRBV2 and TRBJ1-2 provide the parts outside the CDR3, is EPEVTQTPSHQVTQMGQEVILRCVPISNHLYFYWYRQILGQKVEFLVSFYNNEISEKSEIFDDQFSVERPDGSNFTLKIRSTKLEDSAMYFCASSEQEQGLGIYTFGSGTRLTVV.

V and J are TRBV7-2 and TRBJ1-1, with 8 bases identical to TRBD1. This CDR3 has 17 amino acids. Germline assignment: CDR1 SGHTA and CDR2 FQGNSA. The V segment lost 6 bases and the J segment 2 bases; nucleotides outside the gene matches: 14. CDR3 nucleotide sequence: TGTGCCAGCAGGCGGCAATCGGGACAGGTCTTAAACACTGAAGCTTTCTTT. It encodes CASRRQSGQVLNTEAFF.

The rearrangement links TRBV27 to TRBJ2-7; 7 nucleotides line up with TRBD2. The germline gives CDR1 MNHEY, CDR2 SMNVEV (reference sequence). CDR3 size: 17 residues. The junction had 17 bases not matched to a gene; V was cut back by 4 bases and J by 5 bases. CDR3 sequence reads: CASSSRFRLATSNEQYF. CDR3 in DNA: TGTGCCAGCAGTTCCAGGTTTCGACTAGCTACGTCCAACGAGCAGTACTTC.

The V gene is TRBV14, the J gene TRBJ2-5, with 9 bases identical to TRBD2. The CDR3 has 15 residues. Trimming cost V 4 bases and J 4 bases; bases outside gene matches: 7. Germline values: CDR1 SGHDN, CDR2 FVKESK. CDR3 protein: CASSPHASGVETQYF. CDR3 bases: TGTGCCAGCAGCCCTCATGCTAGCGGGGTAGAGACCCAGTACTTC.

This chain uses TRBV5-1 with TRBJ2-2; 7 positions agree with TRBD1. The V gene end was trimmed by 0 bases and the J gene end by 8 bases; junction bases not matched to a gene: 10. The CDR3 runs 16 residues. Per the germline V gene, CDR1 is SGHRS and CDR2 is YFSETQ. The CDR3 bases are TGCGCCAGCAGCTTGGACCCACAGGGGATGGGTGGGGAGCTGTTTTTT. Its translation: CASSLDPQGMGGELFF.

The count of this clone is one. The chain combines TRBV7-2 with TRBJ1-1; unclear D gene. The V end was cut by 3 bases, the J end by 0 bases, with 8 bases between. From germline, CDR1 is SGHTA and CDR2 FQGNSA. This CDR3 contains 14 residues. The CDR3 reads CASSFIVLNTEAFF. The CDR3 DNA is TGTGCCAGCAGCTTCATCGTTTTGAACACTGAAGCTTTCTTT.

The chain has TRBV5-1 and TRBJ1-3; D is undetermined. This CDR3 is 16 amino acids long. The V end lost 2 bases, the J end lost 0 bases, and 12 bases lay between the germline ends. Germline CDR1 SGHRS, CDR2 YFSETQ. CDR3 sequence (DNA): TGCGCCAGCAGCTTTATCTCGGGAGGCTCTGGAAACACCATATATTTT. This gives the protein CASSFISGGSGNTIYF.

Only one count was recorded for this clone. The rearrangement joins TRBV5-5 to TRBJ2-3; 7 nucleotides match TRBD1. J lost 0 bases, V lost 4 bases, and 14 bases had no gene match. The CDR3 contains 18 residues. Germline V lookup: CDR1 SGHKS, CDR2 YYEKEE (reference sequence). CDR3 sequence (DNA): TGTGCCAGCAGCCTGCCGTCACCTACAGGGGATAGCACAGATACGCAGTATTTT. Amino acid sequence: CASSLPSPTGDSTDTQYF.

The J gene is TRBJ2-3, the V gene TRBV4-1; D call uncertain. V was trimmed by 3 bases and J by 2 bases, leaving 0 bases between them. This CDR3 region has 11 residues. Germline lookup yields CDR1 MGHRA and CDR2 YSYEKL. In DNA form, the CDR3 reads TGCGCCAGCAGCCACACAGATACGCAGTATTTT. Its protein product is CASSHTDTQYF.

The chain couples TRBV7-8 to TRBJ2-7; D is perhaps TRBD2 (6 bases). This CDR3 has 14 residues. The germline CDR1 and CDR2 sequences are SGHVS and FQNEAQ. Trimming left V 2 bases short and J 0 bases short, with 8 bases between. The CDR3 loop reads CASSLTGSSYEQYF. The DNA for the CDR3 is TGTGCCAGCAGCTTAACCGGGAGCTCCTACGAGCAGTACTTC.

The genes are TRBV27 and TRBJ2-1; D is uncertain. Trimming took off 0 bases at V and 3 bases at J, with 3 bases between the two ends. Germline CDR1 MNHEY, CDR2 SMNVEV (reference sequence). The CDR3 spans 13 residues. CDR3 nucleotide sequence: TGTGCCAGCAGTTTATCCTTCTACAATGAGCAGTTCTTC. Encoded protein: CASSLSFYNEQFF.

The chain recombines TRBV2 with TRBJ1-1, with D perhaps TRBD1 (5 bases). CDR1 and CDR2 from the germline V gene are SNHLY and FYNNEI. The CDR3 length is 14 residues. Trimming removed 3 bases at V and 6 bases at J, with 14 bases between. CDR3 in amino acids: CASSDDSGVAEAFF. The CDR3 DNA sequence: TGTGCCAGCAGTGACGACAGTGGGGTAGCTGAAGCTTTCTTT.

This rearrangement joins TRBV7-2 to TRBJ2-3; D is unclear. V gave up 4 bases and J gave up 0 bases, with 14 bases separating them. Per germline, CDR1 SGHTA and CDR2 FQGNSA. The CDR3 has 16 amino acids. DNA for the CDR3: TGTGCCAGCAGCTATAAGGCGATCCAGAGCACAGATACGCAGTATTTT. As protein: CASSYKAIQSTDTQYF.

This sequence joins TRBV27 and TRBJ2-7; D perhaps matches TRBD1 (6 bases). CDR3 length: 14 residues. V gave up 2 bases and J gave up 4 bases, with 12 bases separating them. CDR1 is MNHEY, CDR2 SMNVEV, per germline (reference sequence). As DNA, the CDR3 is TGTGCCAGCAGTTTACAGTCCAGGGGATACGAGCAGTACTTC. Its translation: CASSLQSRGYEQYF.

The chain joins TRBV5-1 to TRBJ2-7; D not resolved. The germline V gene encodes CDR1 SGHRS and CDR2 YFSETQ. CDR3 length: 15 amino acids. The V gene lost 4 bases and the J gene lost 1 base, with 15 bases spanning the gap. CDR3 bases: TGCGCCAGCAGCACGGAGACGGGCTTTTCCTACGAGCAGTACTTC. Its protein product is CASSTETGFSYEQYF. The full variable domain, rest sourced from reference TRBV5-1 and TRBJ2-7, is KAGVTQTPRYLIKTRGQQVTLSCSPISGHRSVSWYQQTPGQGLQFLFEYFSETQRNKGNFPGRFSGRQFSNSRSEMNVSTLELGDSALYLCASSTETGFSYEQYFGPGTRLTVT.

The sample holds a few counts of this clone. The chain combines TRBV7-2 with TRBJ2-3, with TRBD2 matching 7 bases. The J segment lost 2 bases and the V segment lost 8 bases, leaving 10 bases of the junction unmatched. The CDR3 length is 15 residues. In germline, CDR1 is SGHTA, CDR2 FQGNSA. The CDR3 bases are TGTGCCAGCGGTCGGCGAGCGGGGTCCACAGATACGCAGTATTTT. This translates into CASGRRAGSTDTQYF.

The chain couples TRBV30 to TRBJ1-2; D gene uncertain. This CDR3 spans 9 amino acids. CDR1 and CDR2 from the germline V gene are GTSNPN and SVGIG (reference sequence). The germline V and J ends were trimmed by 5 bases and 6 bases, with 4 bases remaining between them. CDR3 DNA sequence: TGTGCCTGGTCGGATGGCTACACCTTC. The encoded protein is CAWSDGYTF.

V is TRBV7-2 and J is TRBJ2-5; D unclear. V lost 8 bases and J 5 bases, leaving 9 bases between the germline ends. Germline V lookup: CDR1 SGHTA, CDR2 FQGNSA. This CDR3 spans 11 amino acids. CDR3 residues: CASAIVETQYF. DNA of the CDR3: TGTGCCAGCGCCATCGTGGAGACCCAGTACTTC. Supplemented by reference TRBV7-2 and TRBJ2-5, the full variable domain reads GAGVSQSPSNKVTEKGKDVELRCDPISGHTALYWYRQSLGQGLEFLIYFQGNSAPDKSGLPSDRFSAERTGGSVSTLTIQRTQQEDSAVYLCASAIVETQYFGPGTRLLVL.